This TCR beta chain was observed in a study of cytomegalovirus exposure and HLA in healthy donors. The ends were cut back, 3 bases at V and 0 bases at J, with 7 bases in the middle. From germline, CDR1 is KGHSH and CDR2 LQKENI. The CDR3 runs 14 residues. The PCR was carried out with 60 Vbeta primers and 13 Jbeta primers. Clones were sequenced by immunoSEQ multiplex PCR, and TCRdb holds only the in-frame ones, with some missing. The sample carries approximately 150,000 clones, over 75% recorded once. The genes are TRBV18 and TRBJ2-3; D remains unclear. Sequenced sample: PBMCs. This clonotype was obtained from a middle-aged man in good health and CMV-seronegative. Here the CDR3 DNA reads TGTGCCAGCTCACCTTTTCCTAGCACAGATACGCAGTATTTT. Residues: CASSPFPSTDTQYF.